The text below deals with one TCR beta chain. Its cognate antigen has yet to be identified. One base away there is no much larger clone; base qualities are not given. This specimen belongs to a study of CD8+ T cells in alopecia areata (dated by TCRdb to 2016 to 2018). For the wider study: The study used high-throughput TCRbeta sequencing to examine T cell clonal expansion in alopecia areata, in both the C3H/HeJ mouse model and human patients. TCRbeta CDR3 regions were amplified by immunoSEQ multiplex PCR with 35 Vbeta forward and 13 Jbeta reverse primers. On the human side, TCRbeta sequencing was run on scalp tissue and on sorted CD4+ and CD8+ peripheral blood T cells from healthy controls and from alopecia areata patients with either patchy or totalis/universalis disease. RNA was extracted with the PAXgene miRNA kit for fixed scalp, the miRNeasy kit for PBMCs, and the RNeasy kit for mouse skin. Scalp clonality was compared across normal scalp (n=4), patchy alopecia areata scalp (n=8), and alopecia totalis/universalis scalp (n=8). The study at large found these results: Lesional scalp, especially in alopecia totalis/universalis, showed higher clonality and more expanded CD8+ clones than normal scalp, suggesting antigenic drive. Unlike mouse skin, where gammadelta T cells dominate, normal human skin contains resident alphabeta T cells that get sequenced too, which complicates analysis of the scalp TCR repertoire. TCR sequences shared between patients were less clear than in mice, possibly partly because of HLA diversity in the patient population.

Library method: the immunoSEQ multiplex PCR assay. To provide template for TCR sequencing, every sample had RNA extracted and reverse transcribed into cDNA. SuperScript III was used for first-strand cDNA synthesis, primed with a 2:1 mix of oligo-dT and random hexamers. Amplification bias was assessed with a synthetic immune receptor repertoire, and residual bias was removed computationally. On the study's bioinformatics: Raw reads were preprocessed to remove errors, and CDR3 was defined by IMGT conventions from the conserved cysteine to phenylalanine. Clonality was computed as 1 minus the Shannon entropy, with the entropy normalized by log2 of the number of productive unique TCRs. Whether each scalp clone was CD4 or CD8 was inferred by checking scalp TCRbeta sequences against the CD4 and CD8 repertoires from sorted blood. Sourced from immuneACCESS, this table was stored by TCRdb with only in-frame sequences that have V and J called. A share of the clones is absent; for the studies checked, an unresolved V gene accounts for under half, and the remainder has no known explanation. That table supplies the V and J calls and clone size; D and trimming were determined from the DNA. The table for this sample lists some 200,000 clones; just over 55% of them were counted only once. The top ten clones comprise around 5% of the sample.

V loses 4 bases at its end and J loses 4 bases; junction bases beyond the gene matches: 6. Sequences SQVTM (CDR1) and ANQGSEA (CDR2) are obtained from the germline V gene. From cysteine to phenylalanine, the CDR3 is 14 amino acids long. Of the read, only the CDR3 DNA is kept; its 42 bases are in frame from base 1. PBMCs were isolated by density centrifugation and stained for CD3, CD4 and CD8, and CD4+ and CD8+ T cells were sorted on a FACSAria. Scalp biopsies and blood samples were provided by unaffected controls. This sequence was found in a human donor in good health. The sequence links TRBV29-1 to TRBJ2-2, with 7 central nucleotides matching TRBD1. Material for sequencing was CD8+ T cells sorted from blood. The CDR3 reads CSVGTGEFTGELFF. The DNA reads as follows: TGCAGCGTTGGTACAGGGGAGTTCACCGGGGAGCTGTTTTTT.